A selection of T cell receptor beta chains follows, all from one sample in a study of blood T cell repertoires in COVID-19. TCRdb keeps only in-frame clones here, not all; method: immunoSEQ multiplex PCR. The table records about 190,000 clones, about 85% of them present only once. The sequencing input was peripheral blood. The receptors stem from a man under 40 with acute or convalescent COVID-19. Both conserved end residues are part of each CDR3. The D gene is left open where the match is weak. Only some rows state a clone size, as once, few, many or a class for expanded clones.

v_gene: TRBV19; abundance: -; d_gene: TRBD1; j_gene: TRBJ1-5; CDR3nt: TGTGCCAGTAGTATAAGACCCCGGGACAGGGCCTGGCCCCAGCATTTT; CDR3aa: CASSIRPRDRAWPQHF
v_gene: TRBV3-1/TRBV3-2; abundance: -; d_gene: TRBD2; j_gene: TRBJ2-7; CDR3nt: TGTGCCAGCAGCCAAGGAACGGGACTAGCGGCTTACGAGCAGTACTTC; CDR3aa: CASSQGTGLAAYEQYF
v_gene: TRBV2; abundance: -; d_gene: -; j_gene: TRBJ1-2; CDR3nt: TGTGCCAGCACCGGACAGATCTTTAATGGCTACACCTTC; CDR3aa: CASTGQIFNGYTF
v_gene: TRBV3-1/TRBV3-2; abundance: -; d_gene: -; j_gene: TRBJ1-5; CDR3nt: TGTGCCAGCAGCCAGGGTTTAGGAGGCAATCAGCCCCAGCATTTT; CDR3aa: CASSQGLGGNQPQHF
v_gene: TRBV5-1; abundance: -; d_gene: TRBD1; j_gene: TRBJ2-6; CDR3nt: TGCGCCAGCAGCTCCAGATACACCCCCTCCGGGACAGGCTCTGGGGCCAACGTCCTGACTTTC; CDR3aa: CASSSRYTPSGTGSGANVLTF
v_gene: TRBV28; abundance: -; d_gene: -; j_gene: TRBJ2-5; CDR3nt: TGTGCCAGCAGTTTAACACAGGCCCAAGAGACCCAGTACTTC; CDR3aa: CASSLTQAQETQYF
v_gene: TRBV6-5; abundance: once; d_gene: TRBD2; j_gene: TRBJ2-1; CDR3nt: TGTGCCAGCAGCTCCGGGAGGGCCTCTAATAATGAGCAGTTCTTC; CDR3aa: CASSSGRASNNEQFF
v_gene: TRBV2; abundance: -; d_gene: TRBD1; j_gene: TRBJ1-2; CDR3nt: TGTGCCAACCCTAGAGGGGGCAGATATGGCTACACCTTC; CDR3aa: CANPRGGRYGYTF
v_gene: TRBV6-5; abundance: -; d_gene: TRBD1; j_gene: TRBJ1-2; CDR3nt: TGTGCCGGTACCCGGGACAGGGGGCTTTTTGGCTACACCTTC; CDR3aa: CAGTRDRGLFGYTF
v_gene: TRBV13; abundance: -; d_gene: TRBD1; j_gene: TRBJ2-1; CDR3nt: TGTGCCAGCAGCCTAGACAGGGGACCCTACAATGAGCAGTTCTTC; CDR3aa: CASSLDRGPYNEQFF